This T cell receptor beta chain comes out of a study of T-cell memory formation after mild COVID-19. General study results and limits: Clones that got smaller from day 15 to 85 had even CD4/CD8, while clones growing later tipped toward CD4+. Clones which contracted sat mainly in CM and EM if CD4+, and in EMRA if CD8+. Some clones that responded turned up in pre-infection memory, which suggests that cross-reactive memory joined in.

The TCR alpha and TCR beta cDNA libraries, bearing sample barcodes and UMIs, were generated by 5'RACE using constant-segment primers. TCRdb redid the calling of the 5' RACE reads with MiXCR, one entry per CDR3 protein. The sample has hundreds of thousands of distinct CDR3 sequences; 15% are singletons. As regards this clonotype: What it binds is not known.

The sequence was collected from an adult woman who had mild COVID-19 (a few samples of this study predate the infection). Cell type and time point are not known. Sequenced sample: PBMCs or a T cell subset sorted from them (not recorded which).

The CDR3 DNA reads as TGCGCCAGCAGTCAATACCTCTGGAGCTACGAGCAGTACTTC. Residues: CASSQYLWSYEQYF. The chain carries TRBV23-1 and TRBJ2-7; D unresolved. TRBV23-1 is labeled an ORF, and its function is uncertain. The V and J ends lost 1 base and 3 bases respectively, with 10 bases between them. This CDR3 region has 14 residues.